This T cell receptor (beta chain) was found in a study of OX40 agonist ivuxolimab in advanced cancers. Background on the study: Having had anti-PD-1, anti-PD-L1 or anti-CTLA-4 therapy before was allowed, and over 35% had some. Partial responses were achieved by three patients, one with hepatocellular carcinoma and two with cutaneous melanoma.

For this clone: Antigen: not known. This sample also contains other DNA sequences that code for the same CDR3.

Profiled with immunoSEQ multiplex PCR; TCRdb holds only in-frame clones, not every one. The sample includes some 54,000 clones, around 77% of them seen just once. Study results and caveats: Among the lowest levels of clonal expansion were found in partial responders at 0.1-3.0 mg/kg.

The receptor was isolated from an adult with an advanced solid tumor such as melanoma, head and neck, liver or kidney cancer. Material: CD4+ or CD8+ T cells sorted from blood, obtained in a trial of the OX40 agonist ivuxolimab.

CDR3 DNA sequence: TGTGCCAGCAGTTTGAGGGACGAGCAGTACTTC. Translation gives CASSLRDEQYF. V usage is TRBV28 and J usage is TRBJ2-7; possible D gene TRBD2, 5 bases. From germline, CDR1 is MDHEN and CDR2 SYDVKM. V was clipped by 3 bases and J by 5 bases, with 5 bases between them. CDR3 length equals 11 residues.